These 32 T cell receptor beta chains were sequenced from one sample in a study of response to subunit inactivated influenza vaccine. TCRdb reprocessed the RT-PCR reads via MiXCR and lists one record per CDR3 protein. The repertoire holds some 550,000 distinct CDR3 sequences, with around 21% as singletons. These same records also appear under a second study, on T cells expressing NK-cell markers. As reported in that work: The cDNA for TCR beta came from 5'RACE template switching with UMIs.

Sequenced material: CD4+ T cells sorted from PBMCs, taken 12 days after vaccination. The receptors were gathered from a man aged 50-60 years who received an inactivated influenza vaccine.

The chain links TRBV16 to TRBJ1-1, with D uncertain. Germline lookup yields CDR1 KGHSY and CDR2 FQNENV. The CDR3 has 15 amino acids. V was cut by 4 bases and J by 6 bases, with 18 bases left in between. CDR3 nucleotides: TGTGCCAGCAGCCGCAGCCGGGCCTCCTCGTCTGAAGCTTTCTTT. Amino acid sequence: CASSRSRASSSEAFF.

V gene TRBV28 combines with J gene TRBJ2-7; D may be TRBD2 (6 bases). V gave up 5 bases and J gave up 5 bases, with 16 bases separating them. The V gene's germline CDR1 is MDHEN and CDR2 SYDVKM. The CDR3 totals 14 residues. The CDR3, as DNA: TGTGCCAGCAGTACCCGGGACTTCGTCGACGAGCAGTACTTC. It yields the protein CASSTRDFVDEQYF.

This clonotype was found a few times. The CDR3: CASSHRQVILYNEQFF. In nucleotides, the CDR3 is TGTGCCAGCAGCCACCGACAGGTAATCCTCTACAATGAGCAGTTCTTC. The V and J genes are TRBV5-6 and TRBJ2-1; D is perhaps TRBD1 (6 bases). The ends were cut back, 4 bases at V and 3 bases at J, with 17 bases in the middle. Germline V gene lookup returns CDR1 SGHDT and CDR2 YYEEEE. The CDR3 totals 16 residues.

This clonotype was counted between two and nine times. This sequence joins TRBV4-1 and TRBJ1-4; the D is unclear. The V gene's germline CDR1 is MGHRA and CDR2 YSYEKL. Trimming took off 3 bases at V and 0 bases at J, with 11 bases between the two ends. CDR3 length equals 16 residues. CDR3 DNA: TGCGCCAGCAGCCAGACTCTAGTTGCAACTAATGAAAAACTGTTTTTT. Amino acids: CASSQTLVATNEKLFF.

The rearrangement links TRBV6-1 to TRBJ2-1, with unresolved D. The CDR3 is 15 residues long. V lost 4 bases and J 0 bases, leaving 10 bases between the germline ends. The germline V gene has CDR1 MNHNS and CDR2 SASEGT. The chain's CDR3 is CASSVGTNSYNEQFF. The DNA for the CDR3 is TGTGCCAGCAGTGTTGGCACCAACTCCTACAATGAGCAGTTCTTC.

This clonotype has only a few counts. The chain links TRBV11-3 to TRBJ2-1, with 10 bases fitting TRBD2. Germline V gives CDR1 SGHNT, CDR2 YENEEA. This CDR3 region has 16 residues. V was clipped by 1 base and J by 8 bases; unmatched bases: 8. This chain's CDR3 is CASSLVGASGSYEQFF. The CDR3 coding sequence is TGTGCCAGCAGCTTAGTAGGGGCTAGCGGGAGCTATGAGCAGTTCTTC.

This clonotype was counted ten times or more. The chain couples TRBV29-1 to TRBJ2-5; D may be TRBD1 or TRBD2 (5 bases each). The CDR3 is 10 amino acids. The V end was cut by 6 bases, the J end by 5 bases, with 7 bases between. In germline, CDR1 is SQVTM, CDR2 ANQGSEA. CDR3 in amino acids: CSVGAETQYF. The CDR3 region has the DNA TGCAGCGTCGGGGCTGAGACCCAGTACTTC.

This clonotype was counted a single time. The rearrangement links TRBV4-2 to TRBJ2-1; 7 bases are a match to TRBD2. Germline-derived CDR1 and CDR2 are LGHNA and YNFKEQ. This CDR3 is 13 amino acids long. Unmatched junction bases numbered 4, after V lost 5 bases and J lost 6 bases. The CDR3, as DNA: TGTGCCAGCAGCACTCAGCGGGGCAATGAGCAGTTCTTC. The encoded protein is CASSTQRGNEQFF.

This rearrangement joins TRBV4-3 to TRBJ2-5, with TRBD2 matching over 9 bases. The CDR3 is 15 amino acids. V trimming: 4 bases; J trimming: 5 bases; junction bases outside the gene matches: 8. Looked up from germline, CDR1 is LGHNA and CDR2 is YSLEER. This CDR3 reads CASSPGTSLRETQYF. DNA for the CDR3: TGCGCCAGCAGCCCAGGGACTAGCCTCAGGGAGACCCAGTACTTC.

This chain links TRBV6-5 with TRBJ2-1; D perhaps matches TRBD2 (6 bases). Per the germline V gene, CDR1 is MNHEY and CDR2 is SVGAGI. Trimming removed 0 bases from V and 0 bases from J, with 9 bases in between. This CDR3 region has 16 residues. The CDR3 loop is CASSYSTGGSYNEQFF. The CDR3 DNA is TGTGCCAGCAGTTACTCGACCGGGGGCTCCTACAATGAGCAGTTCTTC.

This clonotype was found a few times. This rearrangement joins TRBV7-2 to TRBJ2-1; no clear D. The ends were cut back, 5 bases at V and 9 bases at J, with 14 bases in the middle. This CDR3 has 13 amino acids. The germline V gene has CDR1 SGHTA and CDR2 FQGNSA. CDR3 DNA sequence: TGTGCCAGCAGCCCAACACGCGAAGGTGAGCAGTTCTTC. Translated, it gives CASSPTREGEQFF.

This chain links TRBV10-3 with TRBJ2-7, with 8 bases aligning to TRBD2. The germline CDR1 and CDR2 sequences are ENHRY and SYGVKD. The CDR3 has 15 amino acids. The V and J ends lost 4 bases and 3 bases, in that order; junction bases with no gene match: 8. CDR3 DNA sequence: TGTGCCATCAGTGCGACTAGCGTGCAGAACTACGAGCAGTACTTC. Its protein product is CAISATSVQNYEQYF.

This clonotype was detected a few times. This chain joins TRBV7-8 and TRBJ2-7; no definite D call. Per germline, CDR1 SGHVS and CDR2 FQNEAQ. There are 15 residues in the CDR3. Trimming cost V 4 bases and J 2 bases, with 15 bases left between them. The CDR3 reads CASSSRRQPTYEQYF. Here the CDR3 DNA reads TGTGCCAGCAGCTCCAGAAGGCAACCAACCTACGAGCAGTACTTC.

This clonotype was found once. The genes are TRBV30 and TRBJ2-5; D is uncertain. The CDR3 extends over 14 amino acids. The V gene lost 0 bases and the J gene lost 2 bases, with 10 bases spanning the gap. Germline CDR1 and CDR2: GTSNPN and SVGIG (reference sequence). The CDR3 DNA follows: TGTGCCTGGAGTGTACTTGGGAATCAAGAGACCCAGTACTTC. Translating it yields CAWSVLGNQETQYF.

This chain connects TRBV10-3 to TRBJ2-2; the D is unclear. The CDR3 is 12 amino acids. Trimming removed 11 bases at V and 8 bases at J, with 15 bases between. The V gene's germline CDR1 is ENHRY and CDR2 SYGVKD. CDR3 in amino acids: CAARPPVGELFF. The DNA of the CDR3 is TGTGCCGCGCGTCCCCCCGTAGGGGAGCTGTTTTTT.

This chain links TRBV28 with TRBJ2-2, with a weak D call TRBD2 (5 bases). The ends were cut back, 7 bases at V and 6 bases at J, with 12 bases in the middle. The CDR3 has 13 residues. In germline, CDR1 is MDHEN, CDR2 SYDVKM. The CDR3 spells CASNLRRPGELFF. The CDR3 nucleotides read TGTGCCAGCAACCTCCGGAGGCCCGGGGAGCTGTTTTTT.

This rearrangement joins TRBV6-2 or TRBV6-3 to TRBJ2-3; possible D gene TRBD1, 6 bases. The germline gives CDR1 MNHEY, CDR2 SVGEGT. The CDR3 contains 16 residues. Trimming pared 2 bases from V and 0 bases from J, leaving 12 bases between. The CDR3, as DNA: TGTGCCAGCAGTTACGATACAGGGCAAAGCACAGATACGCAGTATTTT. It specifies CASSYDTGQSTDTQYF.

The chain is built from TRBV20-1 and TRBJ1-1, with D hard to call. CDR1 is DFQATT, CDR2 SNEGSKA, per germline (reference sequence). Between the trimmed V and J ends, which lost 3 bases and 3 bases, there was a span of 5 bases. The length of the CDR3 is 11 residues. The CDR3 protein is CSASPHTEAFF. The DNA for the CDR3 is TGCAGTGCTAGTCCGCACACTGAAGCTTTCTTT.

The V and J genes are TRBV5-6 and TRBJ1-1, with a weak D call TRBD1 (6 bases). The CDR3 is made up of 16 amino acids. Trimming removed 0 bases from V and 5 bases from J, with 17 bases in between. Germline V lookup: CDR1 SGHDT, CDR2 YYEEEE. CDR3 in DNA: TGTGCCAGCAGCTTGGCGGGCGGGGGCAGAGGAACTGAAGCTTTCTTT. It yields the protein CASSLAGGGRGTEAFF.

This clonotype was detected many times. The chain links TRBV5-1 to TRBJ2-3; 7 bases map to TRBD2. This CDR3 comprises 15 residues. The junction had 6 bases not matched to a gene; V was cut back by 4 bases and J by 1 base. Germline loops: CDR1 SGHRS, CDR2 YFSETQ. The DNA for the CDR3 is TGCGCCAGCAGCCCGGCGGGGGAACGCACAGATACGCAGTATTTT. Residues: CASSPAGERTDTQYF.

This clonotype turned up a few times. The chain employs TRBV5-5 and TRBJ2-7; D not certain. The CDR3 extends over 14 amino acids. The V gene lost 4 bases and the J gene lost 6 bases, with 17 bases spanning the gap. CDR1 is SGHKS, CDR2 YYEKEE, per germline (reference sequence). CDR3 amino acids: CASSRDTFTAEQYF. The DNA of the CDR3 is TGTGCCAGCAGCCGCGACACCTTTACGGCCGAGCAGTACTTC.

As regards this clonotype: Germline is not matched at one junction end, which may reflect a read error. The chain recombines TRBV6-2 or TRBV6-3 with TRBJ2-7; 13 nucleotides match TRBD2. The CDR3 sequence is 14 residues long. From germline, CDR1 is MNHEY and CDR2 SVGEGT. CDR3 loop: CASSHAPTSGRTPF. The DNA of the CDR3 is TGTGCCAGCAGCCACGCCCCGACTAGCGGGAGGACACCATTC.

This clonotype was detected a few times. The chain's CDR3 is CSVVGDGNQPQHF. In nucleotides, the CDR3 is TGCAGCGTTGTAGGGGATGGCAATCAGCCCCAGCATTTT. This chain links TRBV29-1 with TRBJ1-5, with a possible D match to TRBD1 (5 bases). The CDR3 consists of 13 residues. Looked up from germline, CDR1 is SQVTM and CDR2 is ANQGSEA. Trimming took 4 bases from V and 2 from J, leaving 9 bases between them.

This chain connects TRBV25-1 to TRBJ2-7; 7 nucleotides agree with TRBD2. The CDR3 totals 13 residues. Germline V lookup: CDR1 MGHDK, CDR2 SYGVNS. V lost 8 bases to trimming and J lost 4 bases; unmatched junction nucleotides: 8. CDR3: CASASGGAYEQYF. The CDR3 bases are TGTGCCAGCGCTAGCGGAGGGGCTTACGAGCAGTACTTC.

This clonotype was detected once. V gene TRBV7-3 combines with J gene TRBJ2-3; TRBD1 aligns across 8 bases. Germline V gives CDR1 SGHTA, CDR2 FQGTGA. The CDR3 runs 15 residues. With V trimmed by 1 base and J by 2 bases, 2 bases remained unmatched. In DNA form, the CDR3 reads TGTGCCAGCAGCTTAATGGGACAGGTCACAGATACGCAGTATTTT. Translation: CASSLMGQVTDTQYF.

This clonotype was counted between two and nine times. CDR3 region: CASSQSKNIQYF. The CDR3 DNA reads TGTGCCAGCAGTCAGTCCAAAAACATTCAGTACTTC. The J gene is TRBJ2-4, the V gene TRBV12-3 or TRBV12-4; D ambiguous. CDR3 size: 12 residues. Trimming removed 5 bases from V and 2 bases from J, with 4 bases in between.

This clonotype was counted many times. This chain connects TRBV12-3 or TRBV12-4 to TRBJ1-6; D not resolved. This CDR3 region has 12 residues. Trimming took off 8 bases at V and 9 bases at J, with 11 bases between the two ends. The CDR3 loop is CASLLNTSPLHF. The CDR3 DNA reads TGTGCCAGCCTCCTGAATACTTCACCCCTCCACTTT.

The chain combines TRBV9 with TRBJ2-2; no reliable D call. The germline CDR1 and CDR2 sequences are SGDLS and YYNGEE. The CDR3 totals 13 residues. The V gene lost 3 bases and the J gene lost 3 bases, with 6 bases spanning the gap. This chain's CDR3 is CASSAFYTGELFF. The CDR3 DNA follows: TGTGCCAGCAGCGCCTTCTACACCGGGGAGCTGTTTTTT.

This clonotype was observed a few times. This chain joins TRBV24-1 and TRBJ2-1; 10 nucleotides align to TRBD1. Trimming removed 6 bases from V and 10 bases from J; junction bases left unmatched: 5. This CDR3 spans 13 amino acids. Germline loops: CDR1 KGHDR, CDR2 SFDVKD. CDR3 amino acids: CATSRQGAWEQFF. DNA for the CDR3: TGTGCCACCAGTAGACAGGGGGCTTGGGAGCAGTTCTTC.

J is TRBJ2-7 and V is TRBV20-1; D may correspond to TRBD1 or TRBD2 (5 bases each). The V gene lost 6 bases and the J gene lost 2 bases, with 14 bases spanning the gap. CDR1 is DFQATT, CDR2 SNEGSKA, per germline (reference sequence). This CDR3 is 13 amino acids long. For the CDR3, the DNA is TGCAGTGCGGCCGGGACCTACACCTACGAGCAGTACTTC. It encodes CSAAGTYTYEQYF.

The rearrangement joins TRBV2 to TRBJ1-6; 8 positions match TRBD1. J was trimmed by 7 bases and V by 3 bases; bases with no gene match: 2. The germline V gene has CDR1 SNHLY and CDR2 FYNNEI. The CDR3 loop spans 14 amino acids. CDR3 coding DNA: TGTGCCAGCAGTGATTGGGACAGGAATTCACCCCTCCACTTT. Its translation is CASSDWDRNSPLHF.

The chain's CDR3 is CASSTQAGMNTEAFF. The CDR3 DNA reads as TGTGCCAGTAGTACCCAGGCGGGAATGAACACTGAAGCTTTCTTT. The rearrangement joins TRBV19 to TRBJ1-1; D unresolved. Per germline, CDR1 LNHDA and CDR2 SQIVND (reference sequence). The CDR3 sequence is 15 residues long. Trimming left V 4 bases short and J 0 bases short, with 12 bases between.